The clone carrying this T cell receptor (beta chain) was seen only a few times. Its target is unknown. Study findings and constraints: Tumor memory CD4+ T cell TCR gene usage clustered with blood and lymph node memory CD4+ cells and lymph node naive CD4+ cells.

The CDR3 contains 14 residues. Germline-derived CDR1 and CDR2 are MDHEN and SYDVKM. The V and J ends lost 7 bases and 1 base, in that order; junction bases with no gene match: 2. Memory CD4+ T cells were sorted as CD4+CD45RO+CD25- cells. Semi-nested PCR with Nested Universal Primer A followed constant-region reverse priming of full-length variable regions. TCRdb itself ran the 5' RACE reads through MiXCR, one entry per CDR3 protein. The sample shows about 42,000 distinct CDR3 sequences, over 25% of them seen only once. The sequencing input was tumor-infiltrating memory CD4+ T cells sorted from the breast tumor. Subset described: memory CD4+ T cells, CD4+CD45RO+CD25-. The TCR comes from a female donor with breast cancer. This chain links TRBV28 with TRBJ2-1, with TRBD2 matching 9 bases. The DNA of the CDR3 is TGTGCCAGCACACTAGCGGGTTCCTACAATGAGCAGTTCTTC. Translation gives CASTLAGSYNEQFF.